This T cell receptor (beta chain) was identified during a study of control samples from healthy donors and cancer patients. CDR1 is SGHRS and CDR2 is YFSETQ in the germline V gene. This CDR3 region has 14 residues. The data were produced by immunoSEQ multiplex PCR, yet TCRdb's version contains in-frame clones alone and is incomplete. The repertoire has about 160,000 clones, about 95% of them found once; the top ten carry around 15%. Details on this clone: One end of the junction does not line up with germline, which may come from a read error.

Sequencing was done on a sample of PBMCs. The chain links TRBV5-1 to TRBJ1-2; D is possibly TRBD1 (6 bases). The clonotype comes from a man in his 60s with colorectal cancer. The CDR3 sequence is CARSHRGGAYGYTF. The CDR3 bases are TGCGCCCGCAGCCACCGGGGGGGGGCCTATGGCTACACCTTC.